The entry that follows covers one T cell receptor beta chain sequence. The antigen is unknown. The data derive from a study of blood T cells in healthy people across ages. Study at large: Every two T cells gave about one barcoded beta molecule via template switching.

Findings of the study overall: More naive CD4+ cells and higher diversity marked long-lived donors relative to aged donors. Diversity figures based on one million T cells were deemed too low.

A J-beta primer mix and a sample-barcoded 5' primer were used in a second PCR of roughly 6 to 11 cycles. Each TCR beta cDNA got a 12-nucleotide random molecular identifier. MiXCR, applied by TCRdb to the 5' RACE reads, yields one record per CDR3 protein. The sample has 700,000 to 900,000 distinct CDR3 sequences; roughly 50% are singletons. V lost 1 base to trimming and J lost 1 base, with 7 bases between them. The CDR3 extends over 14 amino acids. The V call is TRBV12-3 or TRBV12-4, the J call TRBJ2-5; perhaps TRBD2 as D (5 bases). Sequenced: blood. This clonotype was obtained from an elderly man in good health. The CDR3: CASSLGRSQETQYF. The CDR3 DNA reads TGTGCCAGCAGTTTAGGGAGGTCCCAAGAGACCCAGTACTTC.